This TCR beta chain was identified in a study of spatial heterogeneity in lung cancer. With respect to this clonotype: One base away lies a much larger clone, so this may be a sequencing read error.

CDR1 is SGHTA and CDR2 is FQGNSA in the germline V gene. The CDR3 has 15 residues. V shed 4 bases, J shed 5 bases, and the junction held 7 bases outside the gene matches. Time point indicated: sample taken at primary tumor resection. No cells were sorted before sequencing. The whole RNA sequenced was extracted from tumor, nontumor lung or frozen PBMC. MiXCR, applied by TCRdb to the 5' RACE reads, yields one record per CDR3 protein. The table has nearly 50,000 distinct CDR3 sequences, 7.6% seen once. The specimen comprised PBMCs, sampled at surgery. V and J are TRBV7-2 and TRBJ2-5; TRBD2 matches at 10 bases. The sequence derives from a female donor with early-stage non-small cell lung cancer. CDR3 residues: CASSSSGGASETQYF. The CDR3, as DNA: TGTGCCAGCAGCTCCAGCGGGGGGGCCTCGGAGACCCAGTACTTC.